These T cell receptor beta chains were read from a single sample in a study of cytomegalovirus exposure and HLA in healthy donors. Produced via immunoSEQ multiplex PCR; TCRdb's table is partial and in-frame only. The table shows roughly 150,000 clones, with 65% to 85% occurring only once. The material sequenced was PBMCs. These receptors all come from a male donor in good health and CMV-seronegative. Both conserved end residues are part of each CDR3. The D gene is left open where the match is weak. The size field is filled for only some rows; it gives once, few, many or a size class.

D	size	V	J	DNA	CDR3
-	few	TRBV2	TRBJ1-4	TGTGCCAGCAGTGCTAGGGGTAGCGAAAAACTGTTTTTT	CASSARGSEKLFF
-	-	TRBV19	TRBJ1-1	TGTGCCAGTAGATACACCGGGACACCCGAAGCTTTCTTT	CASRYTGTPEAFF
-	-	TRBV5-4	TRBJ2-3	TGTGCCAGCAGCTTGGTAGGGAGGAGGGCTTCTAGCACAGATACGCAGTATTTT	CASSLVGRRASSTDTQYF
-	-	TRBV5-1	TRBJ2-3	TGCGCCAGCAGCTTGGAGGGGATTGGCACAGATACGCAGTATTTT	CASSLEGIGTDTQYF
-	few	TRBV5-6	TRBJ1-1	TGTGCCAGCAGCTTAGCTCAGGGATACACTGAAGCTTTCTTT	CASSLAQGYTEAFF
-	-	TRBV4-2	TRBJ1-5	TGTGCCAGCAGCCAAGCCGGCGGGGATCAGCCCCAGCATTTT	CASSQAGGDQPQHF
-	-	TRBV7-9	TRBJ2-1	TGTGCCAGCAGCTTTGCAGGATACAATGAGCAGTTCTTC	CASSFAGYNEQFF
-	-	TRBV5-1	TRBJ1-5	TGCGCCAGCAGCTTGGCTTGGGGGGTTCAGCCCCAGCATTTT	CASSLAWGVQPQHF
TRBD1	few	TRBV28	TRBJ1-5	TGTGCCAGCAGGGAACAGGGGGCGGGGCAGCCCCAGCATTTT	CASREQGAGQPQHF
TRBD1	-	TRBV14	TRBJ2-7	TGTGCCAGCAGCCCAACTGGACAGGGGGTATTTACGGAGCAGTACTTC	CASSPTGQGVFTEQYF
-	-	TRBV7-2	TRBJ1-5	TGTGCCAGCAGCTTAGTGCAGGGCGGTCAGCCCCAGCATTTT	CASSLVQGGQPQHF
-	few	TRBV28	TRBJ2-7	TGTGCCAGCAGTCCGCCAGGGCAGGTACTGGACGAGCAGTACTTC	CASSPPGQVLDEQYF
-	once	TRBV7-3	TRBJ2-1	TGTGCCAGCAGCTGGGACGGTCGGGGACTGGAATTCTTC	CASSWDGRGLEFF
TRBD2	-	TRBV7-2	TRBJ2-3	TGTGCCAGCAGCTTAGGGCTGGCGGGAGCCAGCACAGATACGCAGTATTTT	CASSLGLAGASTDTQYF
-	few	TRBV4-1	TRBJ1-5	TGCGCCAGCAGCCCCCGGGCGGGTCAGCCCCAGCATTTT	CASSPRAGQPQHF
TRBD1	-	TRBV7-3	TRBJ1-3	TGTGCCAGCAGCGTCGGAGGGACAGGGTCTGGAAACACCATATATTTT	CASSVGGTGSGNTIYF
TRBD1	-	TRBV9	TRBJ2-5	TGTGCCAGCAGCGTAGGAGCGGGACAGGGGGTCGGGGAGACCCAGTACTTC	CASSVGAGQGVGETQYF
TRBD1	-	TRBV6-6	TRBJ1-5	TGTGCCAGCAGTTATGTAACAGGGGTAGAGCCCCAGCATTTT	CASSYVTGVEPQHF
TRBD2	-	TRBV27	TRBJ2-5	TGTGCCAGCAGGGGACTAGCACTGCAAGAGACCCAGTACTTC	CASRGLALQETQYF
TRBD2	-	TRBV5-4	TRBJ2-7	TGTGCCAGCAGCTTTAAACTAGCGGGCTTTAGCTCCTACGAGCAGTACTTC	CASSFKLAGFSSYEQYF
TRBD2	-	TRBV5-4	TRBJ2-1	TGTGCCAGCAGCTGGGGGGTAGCGGGAGGGTACAATGAGCAGTTCTTC	CASSWGVAGGYNEQFF
TRBD1	-	TRBV28	TRBJ1-4	TGTGCCAGCAGTTCCCCGGGACAGGGGAATGAAAAACTGTTTTTT	CASSSPGQGNEKLFF
TRBD1	-	TRBV14	TRBJ2-7	TGTGCCAGCAGCCGCTGGACCGGGACAGGTACATCCTACGAGCAGTACTTC	CASSRWTGTGTSYEQYF
-	-	TRBV14	TRBJ1-4	TGTGCCAGCAGCCCCTTGACCCACGCCAGGGATGAAAAACTGTTTTTT	CASSPLTHARDEKLFF
-	-	TRBV7-9	TRBJ1-5	TGTGCCAGCAGCTTGGGTACAGGGAGAGGCAGCAATCAGCCCCAGCATTTT	CASSLGTGRGSNQPQHF
TRBD1	-	TRBV6-1	TRBJ1-5	TGTGCCAGCAGTGGACCCGGGGGACAGTTCAATCAGCCCCAGCATTTT	CASSGPGGQFNQPQHF
-	-	TRBV4-2	TRBJ2-5	TGTGCCAGCAGCCAACTTCATGGGGGAGGGGGGGAGACCCAGTACTTC	CASSQLHGGGGETQYF
-	-	TRBV18	TRBJ1-1	TGTGCCAGCTCTTCTGGGGGGGCTCGGAACACTGAAGCTTTCTTT	CASSSGGARNTEAFF
TRBD1	-	TRBV7-9	TRBJ2-1	TGTGCCAGCAGCTTTGTCCGGGACAGTCTACGGGGACAGAATGAGCAGTTCTTC	CASSFVRDSLRGQNEQFF
TRBD1	-	TRBV4-3	TRBJ2-2	TGCGCCAGCAGCCAATCGGGGACAGACGTACGCAGGGAGCTGTTTTTT	CASSQSGTDVRRELFF
-	-	TRBV9	TRBJ2-3	TGTGCCAGCAGCGTCGGGGGCGGGAGTGGGCCGGGTACGCAGTATTTT	CASSVGGGSGPGTQYF
-	-	TRBV4-3	TRBJ2-5	TGCGCCAGCAGCCAACGGCCAGGGGGGCAAGAGACCCAGTACTTC	CASSQRPGGQETQYF
-	-	TRBV20-1	TRBJ2-7	TGCAGTGCTAGATCGGGGAACGAGCAGTACTTC	CSARSGNEQYF
-	-	TRBV4-2	TRBJ1-2	TGTGCCAGCAGCCCGTTGCTCGGGGGGAACTATGGCTACACCTTC	CASSPLLGGNYGYTF
TRBD1	-	TRBV4-1	TRBJ2-2	TGCGCCAGCAGCCAAGATAGACAGGGAAAGATAGGCGAGCTGTTTTTT	CASSQDRQGKIGELFF
TRBD1	-	TRBV13	TRBJ1-1	TGTGCCAGCAGCTTAGAGTTGGGGACAGCTCACACTGAAGCTTTCTTT	CASSLELGTAHTEAFF
TRBD2	-	TRBV2	TRBJ2-7	TGTGCCAGCAAACCTAGCGGGAGGATCTACGAGCAGTACTTC	CASKPSGRIYEQYF
-	-	TRBV14	TRBJ2-1	TGTGCCAGCAGCCAAGCCGGCTCCTACAATGAGCAGTTCTTC	CASSQAGSYNEQFF
-	-	TRBV7-9	TRBJ2-3	TGTGCCAGCAGCCCCCTGGTCTACACAGATACGCAGTATTTT	CASSPLVYTDTQYF
TRBD2	-	TRBV6-4	TRBJ2-3	TGTGCCAGCAGTGTCACTAGCGGGGGCGCCCAGGCGGCGACGCAGTATTTT	CASSVTSGGAQAATQYF
-	-	TRBV5-1	TRBJ2-3	TGCGCCAGCAGCTTCACGGCAGATACGCAGTATTTT	CASSFTADTQYF
-	-	TRBV9	TRBJ2-7	TGTGCCAGCAGCGTAGCTGGACAGTCTTACGAGCAGTACTTC	CASSVAGQSYEQYF
-	-	TRBV7-9	TRBJ1-2	TGTGCCAGCAGCCCCGGGGTTTTCTATGGCTACCCCTTC	CASSPGVFYGYPF
TRBD1	-	TRBV5-1	TRBJ2-7	TGCGCCAGCAGCTTAAACCAGGGACAGGGGGCGAACACCTACGAGCAGTACTTC	CASSLNQGQGANTYEQYF
-	-	TRBV18	TRBJ2-5	TGTGCCAGCTCAGGTCTCGGGGAGACCCAGTACTTC	CASSGLGETQYF
TRBD1	-	TRBV7-8	TRBJ2-1	TGTGCCAGCAGCTGGATACCGGGACAGGGTTACTACAATGAGCAGTTCTTC	CASSWIPGQGYYNEQFF
TRBD2	-	TRBV6-5	TRBJ2-7	TGTGCCAGCAGTCCCGGGACTAGCTGGTACGAGCAGTACTTC	CASSPGTSWYEQYF
TRBD1	-	TRBV11-3	TRBJ2-1	TGTGCCAGCAGCCCCGGGACAGGGCGATACAATGAGCAGTTCTTC	CASSPGTGRYNEQFF
-	-	TRBV7-8	TRBJ1-3	-	CASSSSTAHGNTIYF
TRBD2	-	TRBV13	TRBJ2-7	TGTGCCAGCAGCAAATTTAGCGGGGTTAACCGCTACGAGCAGTACTTC	CASSKFSGVNRYEQYF
TRBD2	-	TRBV19	TRBJ2-4	TGTGCCAGAGACACCGGGACTAGCGGGAGGGTAGCCAAAAACATTCAGTACTTC	CARDTGTSGRVAKNIQYF
TRBD1	-	TRBV7-9	TRBJ2-7	TGTGCCAGCAGTGGACAGGGCCACTACGAGCAGTACTTC	CASSGQGHYEQYF
-	-	TRBV5-4	TRBJ1-1	TGTGCCAGCAGCTTGGCCGTCGGGAACACTGAAGCTTTCTTT	CASSLAVGNTEAFF